Only a few counts were recorded for the clone carrying this TCR beta chain. Its antigen is unknown. This specimen belongs to a study of T cells after yellow fever vaccination. Using its own MiXCR run on the 5' RACE reads, TCRdb lists one record per CDR3 protein. The repertoire holds 300,000 to 350,000 distinct CDR3 sequences, with roughly 8.4% as singletons. The CDR3 is 14 residues long. The V and J ends lost 5 bases and 5 bases respectively, with 12 bases between them. CDR1 is MNHNS, CDR2 SASEGT, per germline. Findings and caveats of the study: Researchers report a weaker secondary response that nonetheless peaked faster, day 5 versus 15.

This specimen was PBMCs, taken 45 days after the first yellow fever vaccination. The chain has TRBV6-1 and TRBJ1-4; D gene ambiguous. This TCR came from a man between 18 and 35 years old who received the YFV17D yellow fever vaccine. CDR3 amino acids: CASSPGGKNEKLFF. For the CDR3, the DNA is TGTGCCAGCAGTCCCGGAGGGAAAAATGAAAAACTGTTTTTT.